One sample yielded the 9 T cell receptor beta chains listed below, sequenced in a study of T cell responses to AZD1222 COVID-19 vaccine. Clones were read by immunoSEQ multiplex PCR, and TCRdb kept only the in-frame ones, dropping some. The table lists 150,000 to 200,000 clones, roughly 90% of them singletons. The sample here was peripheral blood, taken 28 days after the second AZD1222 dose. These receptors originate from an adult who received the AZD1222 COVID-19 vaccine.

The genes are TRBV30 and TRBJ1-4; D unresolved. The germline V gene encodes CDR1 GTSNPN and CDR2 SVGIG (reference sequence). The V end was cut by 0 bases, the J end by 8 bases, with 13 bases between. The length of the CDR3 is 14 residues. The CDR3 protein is CAWSVDRLREKLFF. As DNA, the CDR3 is TGTGCCTGGAGTGTCGATAGACTTAGGGAAAAACTGTTTTTT.

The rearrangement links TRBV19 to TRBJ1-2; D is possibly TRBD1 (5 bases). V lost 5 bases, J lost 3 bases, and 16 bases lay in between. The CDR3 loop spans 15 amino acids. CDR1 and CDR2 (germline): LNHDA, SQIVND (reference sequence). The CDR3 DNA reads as TGTGCCAGTAGTCTTAACCGGGGCAACTACTATGGCTACACCTTC. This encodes CASSLNRGNYYGYTF.

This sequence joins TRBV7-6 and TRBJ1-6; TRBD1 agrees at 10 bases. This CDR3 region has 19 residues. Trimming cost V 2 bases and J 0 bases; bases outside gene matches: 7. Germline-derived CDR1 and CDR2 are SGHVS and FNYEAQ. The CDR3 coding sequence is TGTGCCAGCAGCTTATGGGGACAGGGGACGTCCTCCTATAATTCACCCCTCCACTTT. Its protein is CASSLWGQGTSSYNSPLHF.

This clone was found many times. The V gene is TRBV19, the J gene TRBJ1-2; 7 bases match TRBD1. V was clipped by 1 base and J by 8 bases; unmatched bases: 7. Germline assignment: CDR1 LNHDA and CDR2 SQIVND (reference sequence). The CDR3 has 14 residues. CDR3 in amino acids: CASSIVGTARGYTF. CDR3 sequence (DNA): TGTGCCAGTAGTATAGTAGGGACAGCGAGAGGCTACACCTTC.

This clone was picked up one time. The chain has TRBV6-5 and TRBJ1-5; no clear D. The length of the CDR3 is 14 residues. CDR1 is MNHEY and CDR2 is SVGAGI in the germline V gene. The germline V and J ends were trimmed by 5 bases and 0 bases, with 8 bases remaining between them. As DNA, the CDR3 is TGTGCCAGCAGTAACCCGGATAGCAATCAGCCCCAGCATTTT. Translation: CASSNPDSNQPQHF.

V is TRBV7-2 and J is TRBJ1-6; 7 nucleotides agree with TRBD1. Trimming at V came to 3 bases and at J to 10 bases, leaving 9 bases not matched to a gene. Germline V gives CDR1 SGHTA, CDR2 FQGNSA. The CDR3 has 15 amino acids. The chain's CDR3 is CASSLRGQSQSPLHF. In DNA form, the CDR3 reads TGTGCCAGCAGCTTGAGGGGACAGAGTCAATCACCCCTCCACTTT. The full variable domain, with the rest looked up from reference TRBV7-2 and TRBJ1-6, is GAGVSQSPSNKVTEKGKDVELRCDPISGHTALYWYRQSLGQGLEFLIYFQGNSAPDKSGLPSDRFSAERTGGSVSTLTIQRTQQEDSAVYLCASSLRGQSQSPLHFGNGTRLTVT.

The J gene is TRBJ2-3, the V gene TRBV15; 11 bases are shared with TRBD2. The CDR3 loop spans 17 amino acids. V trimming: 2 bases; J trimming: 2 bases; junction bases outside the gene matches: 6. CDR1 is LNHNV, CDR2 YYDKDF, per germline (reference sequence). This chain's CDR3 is CATSRRLAGGHTDTQYF. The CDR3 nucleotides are TGTGCCACCAGCAGACGGCTAGCGGGAGGACACACAGATACGCAGTATTTT.

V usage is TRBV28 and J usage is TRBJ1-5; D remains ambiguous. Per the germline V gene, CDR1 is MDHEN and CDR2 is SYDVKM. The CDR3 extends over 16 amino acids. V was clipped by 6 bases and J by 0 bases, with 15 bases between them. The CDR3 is CASRSDRQYSNQPQHF. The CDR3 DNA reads TGTGCCAGCAGGTCGGATCGGCAGTATAGCAATCAGCCCCAGCATTTT. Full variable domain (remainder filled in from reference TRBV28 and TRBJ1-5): DVKVTQSSRYLVKRTGEKVFLECVQDMDHENMFWYRQDPGLGLRLIYFSYDVKMKEKGDIPEGYSVSREKKERFSLILESASTNQTSMYLCASRSDRQYSNQPQHFGDGTRLSIL.

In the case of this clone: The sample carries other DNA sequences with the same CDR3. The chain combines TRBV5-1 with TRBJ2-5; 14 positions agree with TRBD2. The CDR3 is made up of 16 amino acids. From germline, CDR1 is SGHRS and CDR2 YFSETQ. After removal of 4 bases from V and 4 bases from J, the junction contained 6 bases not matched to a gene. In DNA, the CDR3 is TGCGCCAGCAGCCTTGGGGGACTAGCGGGAGCAGAGACCCAGTACTTC. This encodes CASSLGGLAGAETQYF. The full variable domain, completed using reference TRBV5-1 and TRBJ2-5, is KAGVTQTPRYLIKTRGQQVTLSCSPISGHRSVSWYQQTPGQGLQFLFEYFSETQRNKGNFPGRFSGRQFSNSRSEMNVSTLELGDSALYLCASSLGGLAGAETQYFGPGTRLLVL.